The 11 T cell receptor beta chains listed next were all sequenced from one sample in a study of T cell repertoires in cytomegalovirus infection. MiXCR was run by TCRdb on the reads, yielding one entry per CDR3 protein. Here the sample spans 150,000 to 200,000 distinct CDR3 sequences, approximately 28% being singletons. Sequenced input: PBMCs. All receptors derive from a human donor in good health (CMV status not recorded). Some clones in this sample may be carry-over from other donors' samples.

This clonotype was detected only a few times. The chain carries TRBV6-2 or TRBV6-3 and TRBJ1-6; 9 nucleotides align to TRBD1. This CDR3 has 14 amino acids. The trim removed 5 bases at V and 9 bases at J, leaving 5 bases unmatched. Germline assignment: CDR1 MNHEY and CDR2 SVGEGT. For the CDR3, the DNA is TGTGCCAGCAGTCCCGGACAGGGGCCTTCACCCCTCCACTTT. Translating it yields CASSPGQGPSPLHF.

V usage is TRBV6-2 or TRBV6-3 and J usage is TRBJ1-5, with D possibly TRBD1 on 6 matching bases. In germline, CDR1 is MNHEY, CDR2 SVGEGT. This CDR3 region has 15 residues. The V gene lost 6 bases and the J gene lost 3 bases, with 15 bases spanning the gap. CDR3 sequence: CASSAIGQSNQPQHF. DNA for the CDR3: TGTGCCAGCAGCGCGATCGGACAGTCCAATCAGCCCCAGCATTTT.

The CDR3 loop reads CASRAGLASTGELFF. CDR3 nucleotide sequence: TGTGCCAGCCGGGCGGGACTAGCGTCCACCGGGGAGCTGTTTTTT. The chain employs TRBV2 and TRBJ2-2; 10 bases match TRBD2. The ends lost 8 bases at V and 4 bases at J; junction bases unmatched: 7. The CDR3 is 15 amino acids. The V gene's germline CDR1 is SNHLY and CDR2 FYNNEI.

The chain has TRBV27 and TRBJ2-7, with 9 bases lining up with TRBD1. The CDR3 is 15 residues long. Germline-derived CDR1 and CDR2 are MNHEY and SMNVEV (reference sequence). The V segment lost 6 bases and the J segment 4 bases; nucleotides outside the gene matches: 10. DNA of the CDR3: TGTGCCAGCAGCCAACGAGGGACAGGGTCTTACGAGCAGTACTTC. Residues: CASSQRGTGSYEQYF.

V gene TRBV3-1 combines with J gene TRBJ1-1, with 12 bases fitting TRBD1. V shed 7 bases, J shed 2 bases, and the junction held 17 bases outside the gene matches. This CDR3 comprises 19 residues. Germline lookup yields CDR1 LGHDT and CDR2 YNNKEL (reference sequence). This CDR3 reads CASTPKGTGGYSGNTEAFF. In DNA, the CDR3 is TGTGCCAGCACCCCCAAGGGGACAGGGGGCTATTCAGGAAACACTGAAGCTTTCTTT.

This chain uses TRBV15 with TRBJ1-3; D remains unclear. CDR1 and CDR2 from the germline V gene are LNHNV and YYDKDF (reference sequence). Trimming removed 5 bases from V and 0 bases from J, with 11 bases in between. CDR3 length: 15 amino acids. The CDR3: CATSGIRDSGNTIYF. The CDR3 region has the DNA TGTGCCACCAGCGGAATCAGAGACTCTGGAAACACCATATATTTT.

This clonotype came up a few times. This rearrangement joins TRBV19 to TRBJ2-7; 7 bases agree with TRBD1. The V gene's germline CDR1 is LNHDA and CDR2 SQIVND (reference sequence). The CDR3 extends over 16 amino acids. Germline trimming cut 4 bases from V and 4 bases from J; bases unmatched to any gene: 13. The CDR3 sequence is CASSKLAGTVDYEQYF. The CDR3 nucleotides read TGTGCCAGTAGTAAGTTGGCTGGGACAGTAGATTACGAGCAGTACTTC.

The CDR3 nucleotides read TGTGCCAGCAGCCAATCAGTCTATAGCAATCAGCCCCAGCATTTT. As protein: CASSQSVYSNQPQHF. V usage is TRBV14 and J usage is TRBJ1-5; D gene unclear. CDR3 size: 15 residues. CDR1 and CDR2 (germline): SGHDN, FVKESK. Trimming cost V 2 bases and J 0 bases, with 8 bases left between them.

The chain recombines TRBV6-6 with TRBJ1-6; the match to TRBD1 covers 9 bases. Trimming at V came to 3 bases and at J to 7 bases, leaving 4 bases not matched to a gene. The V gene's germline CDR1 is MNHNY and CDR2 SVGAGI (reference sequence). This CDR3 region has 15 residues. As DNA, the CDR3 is TGTGCCAGCAGTTATGCGGGACAGGGAAATTCACCCCTCCACTTT. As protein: CASSYAGQGNSPLHF.

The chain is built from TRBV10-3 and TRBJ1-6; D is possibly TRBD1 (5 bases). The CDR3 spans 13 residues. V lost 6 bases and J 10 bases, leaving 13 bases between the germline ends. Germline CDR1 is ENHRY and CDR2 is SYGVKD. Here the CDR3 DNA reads TGTGCCATCAGGGGGGACGACCGATCACCCCTCCACTTT. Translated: CAIRGDDRSPLHF.

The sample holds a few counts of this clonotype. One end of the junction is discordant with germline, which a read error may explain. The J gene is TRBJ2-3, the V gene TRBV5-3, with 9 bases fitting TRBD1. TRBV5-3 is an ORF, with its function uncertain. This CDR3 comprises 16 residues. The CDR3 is CASSLEGQGSGDTQYF. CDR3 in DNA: TGTGCCAGCAGCTTGGAGGGACAGGGTAGTGGAGATACGCAGTATTTT.